The T cell receptor beta chain described here comes from a study of shared clonotypes between healthy human individuals. Naive CD8 cells comprised CD45RO-negative, CCR7-positively selected cells, excluding terminally differentiated effector memory CD45RA+ cells. At deep level, the assay was performed. Produced via immunoSEQ multiplex PCR; TCRdb's table is partial and in-frame only. The profile shows 2 million or so clones, roughly 95% of them singletons. The CDR3 extends over 15 amino acids. The germline V gene has CDR1 MDHEN and CDR2 SYDVKM. V was pared by 3 bases and J by 4 bases, with 15 bases between.

This TCR derives from a man aged 18 to 30 in good health. This sequence joins TRBV28 and TRBJ2-5; maybe TRBD1 (5 bases). The sample taken for sequencing was naive CD8+ T cells sorted from blood. The CDR3 sequence is CASSLDNTARETQYF. CDR3 sequence (DNA): TGTGCCAGCAGTTTGGACAACACGGCGCGAGAGACCCAGTACTTC.